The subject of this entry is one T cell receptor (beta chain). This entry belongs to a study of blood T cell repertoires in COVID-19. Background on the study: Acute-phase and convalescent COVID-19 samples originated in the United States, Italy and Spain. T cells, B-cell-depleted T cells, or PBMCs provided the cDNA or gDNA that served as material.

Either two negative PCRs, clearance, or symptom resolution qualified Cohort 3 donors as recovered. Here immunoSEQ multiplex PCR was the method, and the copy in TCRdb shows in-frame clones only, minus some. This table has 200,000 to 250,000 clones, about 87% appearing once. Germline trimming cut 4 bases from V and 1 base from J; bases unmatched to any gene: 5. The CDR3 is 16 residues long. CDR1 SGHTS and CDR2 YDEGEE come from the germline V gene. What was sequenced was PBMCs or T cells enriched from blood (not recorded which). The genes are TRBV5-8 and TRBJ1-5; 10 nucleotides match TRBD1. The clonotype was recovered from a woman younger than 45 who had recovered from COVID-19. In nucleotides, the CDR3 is TGTGCCAGCAGCCTGCCGGACAGGGGGAGCAATCAGCCCCAGCATTTT. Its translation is CASSLPDRGSNQPQHF.